A single sample is the source of the 24 T cell receptor beta chains below, sequenced in a study of blood T cells in healthy people across ages. Sample-barcoded 5' priming and a J-beta primer mix drove a second PCR of about 7 to 11 cycles. TCRdb reprocessed the 5' RACE reads with MiXCR, giving one entry per CDR3 protein. The sample has some 550,000 distinct CDR3 sequences, more than 45% seen once. What was sequenced was blood. These receptors were obtained from an elderly man in good health.

In this sample, this clonotype turned up a few times. The chain links TRBV20-1 to TRBJ2-3; 7 bases are shared with TRBD2. The V gene's germline CDR1 is DFQATT and CDR2 SNEGSKA (reference sequence). V lost 2 bases and J lost 1; bases outside the gene matches: 6. CDR3 length: 15 amino acids. CDR3 in DNA: TGCAGTGCTAGAAGGGGCGGGAGTGGCACAGATACGCAGTATTTT. It translates to CSARRGGSGTDTQYF.

This clonotype appeared a few times. The chain is built from TRBV20-1 and TRBJ2-7; 11 nucleotides align to TRBD2. V gave up 5 bases and J gave up 7 bases; unmatched junction bases: 10. This CDR3 spans 14 amino acids. The germline gives CDR1 DFQATT, CDR2 SNEGSKA (reference sequence). The CDR3 is CSALAGLAGGEQYF. CDR3 bases: TGCAGTGCTTTGGCCGGGCTAGCGGGAGGTGAGCAGTACTTC.

The chain has TRBV20-1 and TRBJ1-2, with D unresolved. Between the trimmed V and J ends, which lost 0 bases and 0 bases, there was a span of 17 bases. The CDR3 sequence is 17 residues long. From germline, CDR1 is DFQATT and CDR2 SNEGSKA (reference sequence). CDR3 sequence: CSARDLRRAAANYGYTF. The CDR3 DNA sequence: TGCAGTGCTAGAGACCTACGACGGGCGGCAGCTAACTATGGCTACACCTTC.

This clonotype has a handful of counts. The chain couples TRBV5-1 to TRBJ1-2; unclear D gene. This CDR3 region has 15 residues. The V end was cut by 0 bases, the J end by 0 bases, with 9 bases between. Germline CDR1 and CDR2: SGHRS and YFSETQ. CDR3 in DNA: TGCGCCAGCAGCTTGGCCGGGCAATCTAACTATGGCTACACCTTC. This codes for CASSLAGQSNYGYTF.

This chain uses TRBV7-2 with TRBJ2-1, with D possibly called TRBD1 or TRBD2 (5 bases each). Germline CDR1 reads SGHTA; CDR2 reads FQGNSA. V was cut by 8 bases and J by 8 bases, with 16 bases left in between. CDR3 size: 13 residues. The CDR3 loop is CASLPGPSHEQFF. CDR3 sequence (DNA): TGTGCCAGCCTCCCGGGGCCTTCCCATGAGCAGTTCTTC.

The chain couples TRBV4-1 to TRBJ1-2, with unresolved D. This CDR3 spans 13 amino acids. Germline CDR1 MGHRA, CDR2 YSYEKL. Trimming stripped 1 base from V and 4 bases from J, with 7 bases between. CDR3 in amino acids: CASSQATLYGYTF. The CDR3 nucleotides are TGCGCCAGCAGCCAAGCTACCCTCTATGGCTACACCTTC.

Remarks on this clonotype: The junction does not match germline at one end; this may be a read error. The J gene is TRBJ1-6, the V gene TRBV6-2 or TRBV6-3; tentatively, D is TRBD1 (5 bases). The germline V gene encodes CDR1 MNHEY and CDR2 SVGEGT. The CDR3 loop spans 12 amino acids. This chain's CDR3 is CASSYRDSPLHF. The CDR3 nucleotides are TGTGCCAGTAGTTACCGGGACTCACCCCTCCACTTT.

This clonotype was found once. The chain employs TRBV6-2 or TRBV6-3 and TRBJ2-1; tentatively, D is TRBD1 (6 bases). The CDR3 spans 12 residues. The V and J ends lost 4 bases and 9 bases respectively, with 10 bases between them. Germline lookup yields CDR1 MNHEY and CDR2 SVGEGT. CDR3 bases: TGTGCCAGCAGTTGGGACATGGGTGAGCAGTTCTTC. It yields the protein CASSWDMGEQFF.

The table lists this clonotype with a count of one. The rearrangement uses TRBV2 and TRBJ2-7; D might be TRBD1 or TRBD2, each matching 6 bases. The CDR3 sequence is 15 residues long. The ends were cut back, 5 bases at V and 0 bases at J, with 14 bases in the middle. CDR1 is SNHLY, CDR2 FYNNEI, per germline. CDR3 DNA: TGTGCCAGCAGTAAGGAGGGGGGAGACTCCTACGAGCAGTACTTC. Translating it yields CASSKEGGDSYEQYF.

The sample holds a few counts of this clonotype. The chain couples TRBV2 to TRBJ2-7; D may match TRBD1 or TRBD2 (5 bases each). Between the trimmed V and J ends, which lost 5 bases and 6 bases, there was a span of 14 bases. Germline loops: CDR1 SNHLY, CDR2 FYNNEI. This CDR3 contains 13 residues. The CDR3 nucleotides are TGTGCCAGCAGTCGGGGCCTTCCTCTCGAGCAGTACTTC. The encoded protein is CASSRGLPLEQYF.

This sequence joins TRBV4-3 and TRBJ2-7; 8 bases are a match to TRBD2. The CDR3 is made up of 15 amino acids. With 0 bases clipped from V and 7 bases from J, the junction kept 8 bases outside the gene matches. Germline loops: CDR1 LGHNA, CDR2 YSLEER. DNA for the CDR3: TGCGCCAGCAGCCAAGACGTAGCGGGGAGAAGAGAGCAGTACTTC. Its translation is CASSQDVAGRREQYF.

The chain is built from TRBV24-1 and TRBJ2-5; 9 bases match TRBD1. CDR1 is KGHDR and CDR2 is SFDVKD in the germline V gene. This CDR3 comprises 16 residues. Trimming cost V 4 bases and J 5 bases; bases outside gene matches: 10. The CDR3 loop reads CATSDSGTGLEETQYF. The DNA of the CDR3 is TGTGCCACCAGTGACTCCGGGACAGGGCTGGAGGAGACCCAGTACTTC.

CDR3 in amino acids: CASSSQGLAGDEQYF. In DNA, the CDR3 is TGTGCCTCCAGTTCCCAGGGACTAGCGGGGGACGAGCAGTACTTC. This chain connects TRBV10-3 to TRBJ2-7, with 14 bases that match TRBD2. Looked up from germline, CDR1 is ENHRY and CDR2 is SYGVKD. This CDR3 spans 15 amino acids. The V gene end was trimmed by 11 bases and the J gene end by 5 bases; junction bases not matched to a gene: 11.

About this clonotype itself: A read error may account for a junction end that differs from germline. The rearrangement uses TRBV6-2 or TRBV6-3 and TRBJ2-7; D gene ambiguous. Germline V lookup: CDR1 MNHEY, CDR2 SVGEGT. This CDR3 contains 16 residues. The CDR3 spells CANSYSAGYEGYEQYF. CDR3 nucleotides: TGTGCCAACAGTTACTCGGCCGGCTACGAAGGCTACGAGCAGTACTTC.

CDR3 nucleotides: TGTGCCAGCAGCGGTGAGGACACGTCCTACGAGCAGTACTTC. Translation gives CASSGEDTSYEQYF. The V and J genes are TRBV9 and TRBJ2-7; a weak D match, TRBD1 (5 bases). This CDR3 spans 14 amino acids. The V end was cut by 3 bases, the J end by 1 base, with 11 bases between. The germline V gene has CDR1 SGDLS and CDR2 YYNGEE.

This clonotype occurred a few times. The chain recombines TRBV29-1 with TRBJ2-5, with unresolved D. The germline V gene encodes CDR1 SQVTM and CDR2 ANQGSEA. The CDR3 extends over 13 amino acids. V lost 6 bases and J 5 bases, leaving 16 bases between the germline ends. The CDR3 nucleotides are TGCAGCGTCCAAAAACTTTGGCGGGAGACCCAGTACTTC. Its translation: CSVQKLWRETQYF.

The chain links TRBV2 to TRBJ1-5, with TRBD1 identical over 10 bases. V lost 8 bases and J lost 3; bases outside the gene matches: 4. The CDR3 contains 14 residues. Germline V gene lookup returns CDR1 SNHLY and CDR2 FYNNEI. DNA for the CDR3: TGTGCCAGCGGGAGACAGGGGGCCAATCAGCCCCAGCATTTT. Encoded protein: CASGRQGANQPQHF.

This clonotype was counted once. The chain is built from TRBV20-1 and TRBJ2-5; the D is unclear. V lost 1 base to trimming and J lost 5 bases, with 11 bases between them. CDR3 length equals 13 residues. CDR1 is DFQATT and CDR2 is SNEGSKA in the germline V gene (reference sequence). The CDR3 DNA is TGCAGTGCTAGAGGCTGGGTAGGGGAGACCCAGTACTTC. Translating gives CSARGWVGETQYF.

This clonotype was counted only a few times. The rearrangement links TRBV6-5 to TRBJ1-6; possible D gene TRBD1, 6 bases. Germline V gene lookup returns CDR1 MNHEY and CDR2 SVGAGI. The V end lost 2 bases, the J end lost 14 bases, and 19 bases lay between the germline ends. There are 15 residues in the CDR3. The CDR3 DNA sequence: TGTGCCAGCAGTTACGGGGCCGGACAGCCCCGAACCCTCCACTTT. This gives the protein CASSYGAGQPRTLHF.

The V gene is TRBV7-2, the J gene TRBJ1-1; no firm D call. Germline CDR1 and CDR2: SGHTA and FQGNSA. CDR3 length: 14 residues. Trimming cost V 1 base and J 1 base, with 7 bases left between them. CDR3 loop: CASSLDGSNTEAFF. The CDR3 bases are TGTGCCAGCAGCTTAGACGGGTCGAACACTGAAGCTTTCTTT.

In this sample, this clonotype turned up a few times. The chain recombines TRBV20-1 with TRBJ2-1, with D perhaps TRBD1 (7 bases). V was pared by 1 base and J by 4 bases, with 14 bases between. This CDR3 has 15 amino acids. The germline CDR1 and CDR2 sequences are DFQATT and SNEGSKA (reference sequence). This chain's CDR3 is CSARGPGGGYNEQFF. CDR3 DNA sequence: TGCAGTGCTAGAGGACCAGGGGGAGGATACAATGAGCAGTTCTTC.

This sequence joins TRBV10-3 and TRBJ2-6; either TRBD1 or TRBD2 may supply D (5 bases each). Per germline, CDR1 ENHRY and CDR2 SYGVKD. The CDR3 extends over 15 amino acids. Deletions cut 0 bases from V and 2 bases from J, with 5 bases between. The chain's CDR3 is CAISESGAGANVLTF. The CDR3 nucleotides read TGTGCCATCAGTGAGTCGGGGGCTGGGGCCAACGTCCTGACTTTC.

This rearrangement joins TRBV7-9 to TRBJ1-2; D not certain. The V end was cut by 3 bases, the J end by 9 bases, with 17 bases between. This CDR3 is built from 14 residues. Germline lookup yields CDR1 SEHNR and CDR2 FQNEAQ (reference sequence). CDR3 residues: CASSFASGRASYTF. CDR3 nucleotide sequence: TGTGCCAGCAGCTTTGCGTCAGGCCGGGCAAGCTACACCTTC.

This clonotype was observed once. V and J are TRBV6-2 or TRBV6-3 and TRBJ2-3; D gene ambiguous. Trimming removed 7 bases from V and 6 bases from J, with 29 bases in between. The CDR3 length is 18 residues. Germline CDR1 reads MNHEY; CDR2 reads SVGEGT. The CDR3 here is CASTYVYTIGRKRDTQYF. Here the CDR3 DNA reads TGTGCCAGCACCTACGTATACACGATCGGACGTAAACGGGATACGCAGTATTTT.